This T cell receptor beta chain was retrieved from a study of T cells after yellow fever vaccination. Whole-study context: Fractions low in cell number were prepared with SMART-Seq v4 Ultra Low Input.

As to this clonotype: Its antigen remains unknown.

J was trimmed by 3 bases and V by 9 bases; bases with no gene match: 8. Germline lookup yields CDR1 MNHEY and CDR2 SVGEGT. The CDR3 extends over 14 amino acids. Findings and caveats of the study: Post-booster repertoires contained most primary-vaccination clones again (about 96% CD4, approximately 86% CD8).

In making TCR cDNA, 5'RACE template switching added a universal primer site and UMIs to it. TCRdb reprocessed the 5' RACE reads via MiXCR and lists one record per CDR3 protein. In the table there are around 600,000 distinct CDR3 sequences, 12% of which are singletons. The gene calls are TRBV6-2 or TRBV6-3 and TRBJ2-1; TRBD2 matches 7 bases. The TCR sequence derives from a man in his thirties or forties who received the YFV17D yellow fever vaccine. Sequenced here: PBMCs, sampled on the day of the yellow fever booster vaccination. The CDR3 nucleotides read TGTGCCAGTGCGAGGGAGGGTGACTACAATGAGCAGTTCTTC. This codes for CASAREGDYNEQFF.